The entry that follows covers one TCR beta chain sequence. These data belong to a study of blood T cell repertoires in COVID-19. The CDR3 length is 16 residues. Trimming stripped 8 bases from V and 4 bases from J, with 23 bases between. Germline CDR1 SGHVS, CDR2 FQNEAQ. Libraries were prepared by immunoSEQ multiplex PCR; TCRdb keeps only in-frame clonotypes and omits some of them. The data show tens of thousands of clones, 90% seen once. The sequence was obtained from a man in his 70s with active or convalescent COVID-19. Material: peripheral blood. This sequence joins TRBV7-8 and TRBJ1-2; no definite D call. CDR3 residues: CASGRGSSQEAYGYTF. The CDR3, as DNA: TGTGCCAGCGGCCGAGGATCATCTCAAGAGGCCTATGGCTACACCTTC.